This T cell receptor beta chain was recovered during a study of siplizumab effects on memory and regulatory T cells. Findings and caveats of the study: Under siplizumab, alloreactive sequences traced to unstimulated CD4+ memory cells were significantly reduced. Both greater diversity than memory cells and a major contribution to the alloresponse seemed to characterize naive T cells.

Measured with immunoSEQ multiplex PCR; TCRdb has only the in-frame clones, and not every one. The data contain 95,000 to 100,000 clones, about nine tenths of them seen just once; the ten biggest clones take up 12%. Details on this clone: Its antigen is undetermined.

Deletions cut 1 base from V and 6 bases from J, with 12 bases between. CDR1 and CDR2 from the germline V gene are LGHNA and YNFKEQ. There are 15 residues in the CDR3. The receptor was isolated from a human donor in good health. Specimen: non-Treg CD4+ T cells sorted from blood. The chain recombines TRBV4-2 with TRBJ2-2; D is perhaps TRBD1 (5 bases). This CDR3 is CASSQADNFAGELFF. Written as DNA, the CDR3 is TGTGCCAGCAGCCAAGCGGACAATTTCGCCGGGGAGCTGTTTTTT.